The text below deals with one T cell receptor (beta chain). These data come from a study of blood T cell repertoires in COVID-19. The table came from immunoSEQ multiplex PCR; TCRdb's copy has only in-frame clones and leaves some out. The sample comprises 110,000 or so clones, roughly 85% of which are singletons, and approximately 13% rests with the top ten. V was shortened by 1 base and J by 2 bases, with 2 bases between the two germline ends. Germline CDR1 is LGHNA and CDR2 is YSLEER. CDR3 length: 12 amino acids. The receptor comes from a human donor in a cohort sampled during active COVID-19. The sequenced sample was peripheral blood. This chain joins TRBV4-3 and TRBJ1-1; D gene ambiguous. The CDR3 spells CASSQANTEAFF. The CDR3 DNA is TGCGCCAGCAGCCAAGCTAACACTGAAGCTTTCTTT.